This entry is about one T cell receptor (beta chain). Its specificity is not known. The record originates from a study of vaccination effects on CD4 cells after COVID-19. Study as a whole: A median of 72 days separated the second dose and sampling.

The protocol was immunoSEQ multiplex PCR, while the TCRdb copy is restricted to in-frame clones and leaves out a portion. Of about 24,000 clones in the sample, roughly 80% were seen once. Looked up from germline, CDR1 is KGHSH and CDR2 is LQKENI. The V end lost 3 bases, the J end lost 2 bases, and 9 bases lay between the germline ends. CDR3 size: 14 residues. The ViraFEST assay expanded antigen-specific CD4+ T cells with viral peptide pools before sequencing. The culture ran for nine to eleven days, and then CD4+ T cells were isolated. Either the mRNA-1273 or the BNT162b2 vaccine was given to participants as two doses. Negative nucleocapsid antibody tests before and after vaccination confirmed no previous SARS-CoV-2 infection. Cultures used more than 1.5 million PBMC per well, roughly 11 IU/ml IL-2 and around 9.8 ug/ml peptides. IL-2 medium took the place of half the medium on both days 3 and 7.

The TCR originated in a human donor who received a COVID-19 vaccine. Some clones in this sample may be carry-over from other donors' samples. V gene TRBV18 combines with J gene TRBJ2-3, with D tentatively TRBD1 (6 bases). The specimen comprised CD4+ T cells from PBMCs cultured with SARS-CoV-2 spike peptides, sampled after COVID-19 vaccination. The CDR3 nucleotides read TGTGCCAGCTCACCGGACAGCGTCACAGATACGCAGTATTTT. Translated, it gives CASSPDSVTDTQYF.